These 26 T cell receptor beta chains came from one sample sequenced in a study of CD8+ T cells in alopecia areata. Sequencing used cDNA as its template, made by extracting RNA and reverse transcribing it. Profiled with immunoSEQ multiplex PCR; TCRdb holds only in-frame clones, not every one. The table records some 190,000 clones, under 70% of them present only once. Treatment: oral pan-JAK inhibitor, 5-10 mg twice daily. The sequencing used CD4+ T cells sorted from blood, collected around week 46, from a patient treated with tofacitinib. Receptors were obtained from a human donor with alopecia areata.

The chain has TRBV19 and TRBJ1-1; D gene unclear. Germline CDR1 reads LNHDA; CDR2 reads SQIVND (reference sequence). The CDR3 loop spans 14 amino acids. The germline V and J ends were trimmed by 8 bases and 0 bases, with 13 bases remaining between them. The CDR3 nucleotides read TGTGCCAGTGGGCTCTGGACCCTGAACACTGAAGCTTTCTTT. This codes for CASGLWTLNTEAFF.

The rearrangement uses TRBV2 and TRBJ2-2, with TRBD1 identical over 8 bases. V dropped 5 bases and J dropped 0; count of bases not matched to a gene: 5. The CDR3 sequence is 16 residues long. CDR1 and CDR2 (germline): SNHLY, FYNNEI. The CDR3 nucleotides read TGTGCCAGCAGTTGGAGGACAGGGTCGAACACCGGGGAGCTGTTTTTT. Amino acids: CASSWRTGSNTGELFF.

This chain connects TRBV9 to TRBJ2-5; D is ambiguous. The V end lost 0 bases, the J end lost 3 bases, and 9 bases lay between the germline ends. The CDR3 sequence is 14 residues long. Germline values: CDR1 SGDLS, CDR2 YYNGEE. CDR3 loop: CASSVGDTKETQYF. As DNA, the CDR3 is TGTGCCAGCAGCGTAGGAGACACCAAAGAGACCCAGTACTTC.

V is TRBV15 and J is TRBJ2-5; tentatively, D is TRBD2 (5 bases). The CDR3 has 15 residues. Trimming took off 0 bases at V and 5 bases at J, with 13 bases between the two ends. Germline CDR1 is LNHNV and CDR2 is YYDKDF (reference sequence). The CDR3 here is CATSRDTRGKETQYF. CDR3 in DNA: TGTGCCACCAGCAGAGATACCCGGGGAAAGGAGACCCAGTACTTC.

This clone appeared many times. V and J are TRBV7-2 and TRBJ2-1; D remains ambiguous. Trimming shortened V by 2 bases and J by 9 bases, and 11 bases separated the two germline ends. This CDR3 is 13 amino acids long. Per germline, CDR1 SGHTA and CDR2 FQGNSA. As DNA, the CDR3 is TGTGCCAGCAGCTTAAGGCGAGGAAGTGAGCAGTTCTTC. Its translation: CASSLRRGSEQFF.

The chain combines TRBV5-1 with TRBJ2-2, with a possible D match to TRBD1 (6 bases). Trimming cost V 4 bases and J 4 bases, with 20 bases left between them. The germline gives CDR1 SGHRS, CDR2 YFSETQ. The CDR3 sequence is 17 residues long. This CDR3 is CASSPNLTGVRTGELFF. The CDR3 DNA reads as TGCGCCAGCAGCCCAAACCTGACAGGAGTACGCACCGGGGAGCTGTTTTTT.

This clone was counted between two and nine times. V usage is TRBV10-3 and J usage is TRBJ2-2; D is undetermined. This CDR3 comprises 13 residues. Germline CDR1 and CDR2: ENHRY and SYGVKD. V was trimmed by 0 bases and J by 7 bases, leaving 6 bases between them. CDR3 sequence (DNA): TGTGCCATCAGTGAGTCGATGGTCGGGGAGCTGTTTTTT. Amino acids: CAISESMVGELFF.

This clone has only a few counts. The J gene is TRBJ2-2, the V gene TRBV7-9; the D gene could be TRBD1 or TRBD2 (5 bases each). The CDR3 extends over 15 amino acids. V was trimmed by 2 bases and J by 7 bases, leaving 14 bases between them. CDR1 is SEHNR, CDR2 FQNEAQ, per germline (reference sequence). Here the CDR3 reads CASSLLWDGSGELFF. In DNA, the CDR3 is TGTGCCAGCAGCTTACTGTGGGACGGAAGCGGGGAGCTGTTTTTT. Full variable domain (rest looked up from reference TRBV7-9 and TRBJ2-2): DTGVSQNPRHKITKRGQNVTFRCDPISEHNRLYWYRQTLGQGPEFLTYFQNEAQLEKSRLLSDRFSAERPKGSFSTLEIQRTEQGDSAMYLCASSLLWDGSGELFFGEGSRLTVL.

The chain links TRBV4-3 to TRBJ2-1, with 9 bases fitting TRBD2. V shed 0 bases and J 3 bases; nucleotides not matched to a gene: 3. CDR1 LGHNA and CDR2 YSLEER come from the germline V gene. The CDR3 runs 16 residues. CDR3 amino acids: CASSQDLAGNYNEQFF. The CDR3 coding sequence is TGCGCCAGCAGCCAAGACCTAGCGGGGAACTACAATGAGCAGTTCTTC.

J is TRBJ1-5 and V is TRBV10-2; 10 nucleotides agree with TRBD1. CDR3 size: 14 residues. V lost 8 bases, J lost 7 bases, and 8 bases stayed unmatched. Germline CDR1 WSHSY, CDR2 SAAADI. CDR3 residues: CASQRGTGEQPQHF. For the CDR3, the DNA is TGCGCCAGCCAGAGAGGGACAGGGGAACAGCCCCAGCATTTT.

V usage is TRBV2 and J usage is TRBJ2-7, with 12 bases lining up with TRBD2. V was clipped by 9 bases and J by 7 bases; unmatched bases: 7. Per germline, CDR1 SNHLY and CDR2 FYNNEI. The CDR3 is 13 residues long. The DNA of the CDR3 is TGTGCCAGTAGACTAGCGGGAGACTTGGAGCAGTACTTC. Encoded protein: CASRLAGDLEQYF.

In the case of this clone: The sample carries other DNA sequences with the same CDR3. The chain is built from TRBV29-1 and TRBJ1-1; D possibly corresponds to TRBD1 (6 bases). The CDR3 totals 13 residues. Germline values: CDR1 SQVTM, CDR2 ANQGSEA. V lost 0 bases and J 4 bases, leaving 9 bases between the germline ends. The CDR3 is CSVEDRGGTEAFF. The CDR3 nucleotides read TGCAGCGTTGAAGATCGAGGGGGCACTGAAGCTTTCTTT.

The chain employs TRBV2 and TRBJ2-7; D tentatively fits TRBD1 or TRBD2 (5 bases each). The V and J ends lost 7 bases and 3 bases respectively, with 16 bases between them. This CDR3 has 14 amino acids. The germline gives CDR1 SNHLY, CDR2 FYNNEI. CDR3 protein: CASTPDGAGYEQYF. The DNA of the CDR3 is TGTGCCAGCACCCCTGACGGGGCTGGCTACGAGCAGTACTTC. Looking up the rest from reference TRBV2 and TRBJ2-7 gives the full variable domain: EPEVTQTPSHQVTQMGQEVILRCVPISNHLYFYWYRQILGQKVEFLVSFYNNEISEKSEIFDDQFSVERPDGSNFTLKIRSTKLEDSAMYFCASTPDGAGYEQYFGPGTRLTVT.

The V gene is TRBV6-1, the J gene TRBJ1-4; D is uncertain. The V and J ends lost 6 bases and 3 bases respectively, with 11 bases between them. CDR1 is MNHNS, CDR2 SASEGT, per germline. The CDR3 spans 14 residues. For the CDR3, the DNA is TGTGCCAGCAGCTCGACTACGGCTAATGAAAAACTGTTTTTT. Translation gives CASSSTTANEKLFF.

CDR3 region: CSVEGQGRWAEAFF. The CDR3 bases are TGCAGCGTTGAGGGTCAGGGACGTTGGGCTGAAGCTTTCTTT. V is TRBV29-1 and J is TRBJ1-1; TRBD1 might be the D (5 bases). Trimming took off 3 bases at V and 6 bases at J, with 17 bases between the two ends. Germline assignment: CDR1 SQVTM and CDR2 ANQGSEA. This CDR3 is built from 14 residues.

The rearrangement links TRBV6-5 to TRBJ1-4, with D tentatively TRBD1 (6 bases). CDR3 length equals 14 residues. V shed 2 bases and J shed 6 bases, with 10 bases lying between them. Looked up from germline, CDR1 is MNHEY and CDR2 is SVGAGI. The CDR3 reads CASSYERGDEKLFF. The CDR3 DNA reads TGTGCCAGCAGTTACGAGAGGGGGGATGAAAAACTGTTTTTT.

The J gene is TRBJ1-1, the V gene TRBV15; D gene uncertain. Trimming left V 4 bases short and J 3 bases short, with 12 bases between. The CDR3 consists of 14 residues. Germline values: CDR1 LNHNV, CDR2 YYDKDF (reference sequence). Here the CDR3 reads CATSIRGSDTEAFF. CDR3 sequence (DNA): TGTGCCACCAGCATCCGGGGTTCGGACACTGAAGCTTTCTTT.

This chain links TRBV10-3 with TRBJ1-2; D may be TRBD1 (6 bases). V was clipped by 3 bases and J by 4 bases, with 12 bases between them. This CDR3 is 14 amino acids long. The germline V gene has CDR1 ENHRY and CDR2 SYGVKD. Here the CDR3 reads CAISDTGILYGYTF. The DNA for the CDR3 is TGTGCCATCAGTGATACAGGGATCCTCTATGGCTACACCTTC.

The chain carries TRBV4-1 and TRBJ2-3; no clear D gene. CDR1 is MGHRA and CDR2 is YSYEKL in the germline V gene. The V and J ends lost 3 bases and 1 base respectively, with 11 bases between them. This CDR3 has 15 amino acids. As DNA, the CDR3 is TGCGCCAGCAGCCACCTCGGGCAGGGCACAGATACGCAGTATTTT. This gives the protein CASSHLGQGTDTQYF.

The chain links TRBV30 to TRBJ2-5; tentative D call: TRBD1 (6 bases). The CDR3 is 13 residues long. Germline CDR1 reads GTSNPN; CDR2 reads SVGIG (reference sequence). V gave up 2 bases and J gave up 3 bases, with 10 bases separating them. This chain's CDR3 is CAWSTGHKETQYF. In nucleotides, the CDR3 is TGTGCCTGGAGTACGGGACACAAAGAGACCCAGTACTTC.

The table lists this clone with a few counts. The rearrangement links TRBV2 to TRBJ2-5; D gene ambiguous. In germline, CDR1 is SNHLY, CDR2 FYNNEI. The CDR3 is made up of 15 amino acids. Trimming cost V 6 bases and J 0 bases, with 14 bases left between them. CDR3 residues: CASRQPFANQETQYF. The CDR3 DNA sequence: TGTGCCAGCAGACAACCCTTTGCAAACCAAGAGACCCAGTACTTC.

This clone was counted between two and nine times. The CDR3 sequence: CASSPRTSGGYNEQFF. The CDR3 DNA sequence: TGTGCCAGCAGCCCTCGCACTAGCGGGGGATACAATGAGCAGTTCTTC. This chain joins TRBV7-9 and TRBJ2-1; the match to TRBD2 covers 11 bases. Per germline, CDR1 SEHNR and CDR2 FQNEAQ (reference sequence). J gave up 4 bases and V 5 bases, and 7 bases lay outside the gene matches. There are 16 residues in the CDR3.

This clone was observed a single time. CDR3 residues: CASSQTNTEAFF. In DNA form, the CDR3 reads TGTGCCAGCAGCCAAACTAACACTGAAGCTTTCTTT. V is TRBV14 and J is TRBJ1-1; D gene unclear. Trimming took 2 bases from V and 2 from J, leaving 3 bases between them. This CDR3 has 12 residues. Germline V CDR1 and CDR2: SGHDN, FVKESK.

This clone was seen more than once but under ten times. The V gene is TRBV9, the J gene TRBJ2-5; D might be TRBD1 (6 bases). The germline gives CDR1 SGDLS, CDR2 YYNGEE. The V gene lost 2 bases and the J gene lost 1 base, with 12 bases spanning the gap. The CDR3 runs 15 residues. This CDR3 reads CASSVETGLQETQYF. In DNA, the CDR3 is TGTGCCAGCAGCGTTGAGACAGGCCTCCAAGAGACCCAGTACTTC.

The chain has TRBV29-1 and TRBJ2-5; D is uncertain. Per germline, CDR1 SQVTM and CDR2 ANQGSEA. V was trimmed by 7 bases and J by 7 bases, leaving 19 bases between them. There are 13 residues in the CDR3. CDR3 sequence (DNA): TGCAGCGCTGGCCGTAAATTGGGCGGGACCCAGTACTTC. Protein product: CSAGRKLGGTQYF. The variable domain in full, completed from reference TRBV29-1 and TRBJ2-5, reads SAVISQKPSRDICQRGTSLTIQCQVDSQVTMMFWYRQQPGQSLTLIATANQGSEATYESGFVIDKFPISRPNLTFSTLTVSNMSPEDSSIYLCSAGRKLGGTQYFGPGTRLLVL.

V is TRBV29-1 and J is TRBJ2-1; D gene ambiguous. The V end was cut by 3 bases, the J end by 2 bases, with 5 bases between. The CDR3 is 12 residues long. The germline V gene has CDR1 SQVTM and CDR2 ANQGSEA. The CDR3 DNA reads TGCAGCGTTGACCGGGCCTACAATGAGCAGTTCTTC. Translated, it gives CSVDRAYNEQFF.